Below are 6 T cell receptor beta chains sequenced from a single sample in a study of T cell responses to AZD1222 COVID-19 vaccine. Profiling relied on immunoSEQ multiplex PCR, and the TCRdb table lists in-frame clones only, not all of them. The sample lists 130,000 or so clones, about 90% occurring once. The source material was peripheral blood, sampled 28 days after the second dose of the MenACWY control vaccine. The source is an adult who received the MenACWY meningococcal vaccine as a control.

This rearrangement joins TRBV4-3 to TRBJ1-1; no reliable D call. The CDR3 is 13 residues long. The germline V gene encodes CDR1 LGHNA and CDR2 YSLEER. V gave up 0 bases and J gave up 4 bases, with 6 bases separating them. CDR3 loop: CASSQEWSTEAFF. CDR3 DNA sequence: TGCGCCAGCAGCCAAGAGTGGAGCACTGAAGCTTTCTTT.

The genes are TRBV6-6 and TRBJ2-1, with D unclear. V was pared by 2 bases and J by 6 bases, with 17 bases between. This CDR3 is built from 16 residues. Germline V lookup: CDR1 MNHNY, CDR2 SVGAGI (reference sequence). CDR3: CASSYPAALKFNEQFF. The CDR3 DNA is TGTGCCAGCAGTTACCCGGCAGCACTGAAGTTCAATGAGCAGTTCTTC.

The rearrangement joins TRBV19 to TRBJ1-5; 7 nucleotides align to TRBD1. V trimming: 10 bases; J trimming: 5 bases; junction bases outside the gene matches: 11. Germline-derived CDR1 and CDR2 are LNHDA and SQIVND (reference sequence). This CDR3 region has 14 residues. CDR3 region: CATRQGVSHQPQHF. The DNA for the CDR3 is TGTGCCACCCGCCAGGGGGTAAGTCATCAGCCCCAGCATTTT. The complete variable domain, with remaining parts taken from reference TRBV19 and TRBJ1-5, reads DGGITQSPKYLFRKEGQNVTLSCEQNLNHDAMYWYRQDPGQGLRLIYYSQIVNDFQKGDIAEGYSVSREKKESFPLTVTSAQKNPTAFYLCATRQGVSHQPQHFGDGTRLSIL.

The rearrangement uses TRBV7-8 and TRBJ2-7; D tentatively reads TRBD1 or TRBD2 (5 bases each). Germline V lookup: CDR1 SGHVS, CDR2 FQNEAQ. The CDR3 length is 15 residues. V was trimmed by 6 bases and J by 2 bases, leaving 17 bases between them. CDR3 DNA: TGTGCCAGCAGATTGAGGGACCGAAACGCCTACGAGCAGTACTTC. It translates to CASRLRDRNAYEQYF.

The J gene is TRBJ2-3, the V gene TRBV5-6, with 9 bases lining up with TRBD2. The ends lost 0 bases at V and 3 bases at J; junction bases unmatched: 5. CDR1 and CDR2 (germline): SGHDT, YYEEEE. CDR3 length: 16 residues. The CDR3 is CASSLVPSGITDTQYF. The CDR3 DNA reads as TGTGCCAGCAGCTTGGTCCCTAGCGGGATAACAGATACGCAGTATTTT.

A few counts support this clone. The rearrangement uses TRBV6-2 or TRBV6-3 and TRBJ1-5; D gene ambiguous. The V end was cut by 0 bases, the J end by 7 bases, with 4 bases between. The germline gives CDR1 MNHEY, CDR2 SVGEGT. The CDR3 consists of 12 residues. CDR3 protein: CASSYSRQPQHF. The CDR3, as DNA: TGTGCCAGCAGTTACTCCCGGCAGCCCCAGCATTTT.